This note documents a single T cell receptor (beta chain) sequence. This entry is derived from a study of blood T cell repertoires in COVID-19. Turning to the study itself: Specimens from acute and convalescent COVID-19 originated in the United States, Italy and Spain.

In the authors' workflow: Amplifying reference gene primers gave estimates of nucleated cell counts. Assay: immunoSEQ multiplex PCR; the TCRdb copy retains only in-frame clones and omits some. V and J calls and clone size are as listed in that table; D and trimming were resolved from the DNA. The sample carries tens of thousands of clones, more than 75% recorded once. The specimen was peripheral blood. The clonotype comes from a woman aged 80 or older with acute or convalescent COVID-19.

In DNA form, the CDR3 reads TGTGCCAGCAGCTTAGTGGGGAGCTCCTACAATGAGCAGTTCTTC. Its protein product is CASSLVGSSYNEQFF. The chain couples TRBV7-2 to TRBJ2-1; a weak D match, TRBD2 (5 bases). This CDR3 has 15 amino acids. V lost 1 base and J lost 0, with 7 bases in between. CDR1 is SGHTA, CDR2 FQGNSA, per germline.